This T cell receptor beta chain was identified in a study of blood T cell repertoires in COVID-19. Study overall: Spain, Italy and the United States supplied samples that represented acute and convalescent COVID-19. T cells, B-cell-depleted T cells, or PBMCs supplied cDNA or gDNA.

Original processing notes: Reference gene primer amplification in the assay estimated nucleated cell counts. Libraries were prepared by immunoSEQ multiplex PCR; TCRdb keeps only in-frame clonotypes and omits some of them. V and J calls and clone size are given by that table; D and trimming were obtained from the DNA. In the table there are some 140,000 clones, roughly 84% of which are singletons. Participant reports of clinical history set cohort assignment. CDR3 size: 15 residues. Germline lookup yields CDR1 MNHEY and CDR2 SVGAGI. V gave up 8 bases and J gave up 3 bases, with 20 bases separating them.

Sequencing used PBMCs or T cells enriched from blood (not recorded which). The V gene is TRBV6-5, the J gene TRBJ2-7; a possible D gene is TRBD1 (5 bases). The receptor was derived from a man aged 35 to 55 with acute COVID-19. The CDR3 spells CASGFSTAQFYEQYF. CDR3 nucleotide sequence: TGTGCCAGCGGCTTCTCGACAGCCCAATTCTACGAGCAGTACTTC.